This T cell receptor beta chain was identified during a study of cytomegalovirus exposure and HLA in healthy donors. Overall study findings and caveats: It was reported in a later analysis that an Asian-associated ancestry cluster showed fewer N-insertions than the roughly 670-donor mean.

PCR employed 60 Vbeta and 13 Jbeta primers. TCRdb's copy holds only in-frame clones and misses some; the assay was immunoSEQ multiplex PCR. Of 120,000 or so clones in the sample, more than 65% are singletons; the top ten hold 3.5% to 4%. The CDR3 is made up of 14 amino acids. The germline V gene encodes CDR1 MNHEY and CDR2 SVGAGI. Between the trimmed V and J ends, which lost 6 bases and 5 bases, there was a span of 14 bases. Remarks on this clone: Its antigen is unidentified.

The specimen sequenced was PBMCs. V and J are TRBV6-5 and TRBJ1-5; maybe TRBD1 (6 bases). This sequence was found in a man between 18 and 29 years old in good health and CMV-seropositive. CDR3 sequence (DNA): TGTGCCAGCAGGCGGACAGAGACTTATCAGCCCCAGCATTTT. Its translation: CASRRTETYQPQHF.